The 30 T cell receptor beta chains below were found in one sample sequenced in a study of blood T cells in healthy people across ages. PCR was performed a second time for about 6 to 12 cycles using a sample-barcoded 5' primer and a J-beta primer mix. TCRdb passed the 5' RACE reads through MiXCR, listing each CDR3 protein once. The sample has approximately 1,700,000 distinct CDR3 sequences; roughly 43% are singletons. Sample: blood. The receptors were gathered from a human donor in good health.

The rearrangement joins TRBV6-1 to TRBJ2-7; TRBD2 is a possible D gene (6 bases). CDR1 and CDR2 (germline): MNHNS, SASEGT. The V end was cut by 11 bases, the J end by 2 bases, with 19 bases between. CDR3 size: 14 residues. CDR3 sequence: CACRLGGTTYEQYF. CDR3 in DNA: TGTGCCTGCCGCCTGGGGGGTACAACCTACGAGCAGTACTTC.

A few counts support this clonotype. This sequence joins TRBV12-3 or TRBV12-4 and TRBJ1-2; D ambiguous. This CDR3 has 14 amino acids. V gave up 3 bases and J gave up 0 bases, with 8 bases separating them. The DNA for the CDR3 is TGTGCCAGCAGTTTTAGTTGGGCTAACTATGGCTACACCTTC. This encodes CASSFSWANYGYTF.

The CDR3 here is CASSSFKTGELFF. CDR3 nucleotides: TGTGCCAGCAGCTCATTCAAGACCGGGGAGCTGTTTTTT. The chain uses TRBV11-2 and TRBJ2-2, with D uncertain. CDR1 is SGHAT and CDR2 is FQNNGV in the germline V gene. Between the trimmed V and J ends, which lost 4 bases and 5 bases, there was a span of 8 bases. CDR3 length equals 13 residues.

This clonotype has more than one count but fewer than ten. The chain recombines TRBV28 with TRBJ2-7, with 7 bases lining up with TRBD1. Germline-derived CDR1 and CDR2 are MDHEN and SYDVKM. The length of the CDR3 is 18 residues. With 4 bases clipped from V and 3 bases from J, the junction kept 18 bases outside the gene matches. CDR3 sequence reads: CASSSPGDLGTVYYEQYF. The CDR3 nucleotides are TGTGCCAGCAGTTCCCCGGGTGATTTGGGGACAGTATACTACGAGCAGTACTTC.

The V call is TRBV15, the J call TRBJ2-3, with a possible D match to TRBD2 (5 bases). Trimming took off 0 bases at V and 5 bases at J, with 15 bases between the two ends. CDR1 is LNHNV, CDR2 YYDKDF, per germline (reference sequence). This CDR3 contains 16 residues. This chain's CDR3 is CATSRDLEGPVDTQYF. In nucleotides, the CDR3 is TGTGCCACCAGCAGAGATCTAGAGGGCCCGGTAGATACGCAGTATTTT.

The chain uses TRBV4-2 and TRBJ2-1; 8 bases are a match to TRBD2. Per the germline V gene, CDR1 is LGHNA and CDR2 is YNFKEQ. The length of the CDR3 is 19 residues. Trimming removed 2 bases from V and 4 bases from J; junction bases left unmatched: 16. The CDR3 DNA follows: TGTGCCAGCAGCCAAACGAGTGGTATAGGCGGGGGGAGATACAATGAGCAGTTCTTC. Translated: CASSQTSGIGGGRYNEQFF.

Many counts were recorded for this clonotype. This rearrangement joins TRBV4-3 to TRBJ2-6; maybe TRBD1 (5 bases). Deletions cut 0 bases from V and 1 base from J, with 7 bases between. In germline, CDR1 is LGHNA, CDR2 YSLEER. CDR3 length: 16 residues. The CDR3, as DNA: TGCGCCAGCAGCCAAGAGGCAGGGTCTGGGGCCAACGTCCTGACTTTC. Encoded protein: CASSQEAGSGANVLTF.

This clonotype was detected a few times. The chain has TRBV10-3 and TRBJ2-1; D ambiguous. CDR3 size: 14 residues. CDR1 and CDR2 (germline): ENHRY, SYGVKD. V lost 0 bases and J 5 bases, leaving 8 bases between the germline ends. CDR3 in DNA: TGTGCCATCAGTGAGTCGGGTGGGGACAATGAGCAGTTCTTC. This sequence encodes CAISESGGDNEQFF.

This clonotype was seen only a few times. The chain recombines TRBV20-1 with TRBJ1-1; unclear D gene. Germline V CDR1 and CDR2: DFQATT, SNEGSKA (reference sequence). The ends were cut back, 3 bases at V and 7 bases at J, with 6 bases in the middle. The CDR3 has 10 amino acids. The CDR3 sequence is CSARDFEAFF. The CDR3 DNA sequence: TGCAGTGCTAGGGACTTTGAAGCTTTCTTT.

This clonotype was counted a few times. The chain has TRBV6-2 or TRBV6-3 and TRBJ2-1; TRBD2 matches at 13 bases. The CDR3 extends over 17 amino acids. Per germline, CDR1 MNHEY and CDR2 SVGEGT. V lost 3 bases and J lost 9; bases outside the gene matches: 11. CDR3 region: CASSYSTLTSGGTEQFF. The CDR3, as DNA: TGTGCCAGCAGTTATTCGACCCTGACTAGCGGGGGGACTGAGCAGTTCTTC.

This chain's CDR3 is CASSQGRARGKYGYTF. CDR3 nucleotides: TGCGCCAGCAGCCAAGGTCGGGCCAGGGGAAAGTATGGCTACACCTTC. The chain recombines TRBV4-1 with TRBJ1-2, with D possibly matching TRBD1 (6 bases). From germline, CDR1 is MGHRA and CDR2 YSYEKL. The CDR3 contains 16 residues. Trimming cost V 1 base and J 5 bases, with 17 bases left between them.

The chain combines TRBV5-1 with TRBJ2-1; TRBD2 matches 7 bases. Losses at the gene ends were 3 bases for V and 8 bases for J; bases not matched to a gene: 8. Germline V gene lookup returns CDR1 SGHRS and CDR2 YFSETQ. The CDR3 consists of 14 residues. The CDR3 protein is CASSWGRDGDEQFF. The CDR3 nucleotides are TGCGCCAGCAGCTGGGGGAGGGATGGTGATGAGCAGTTCTTC. The full variable domain, completed using reference TRBV5-1 and TRBJ2-1, is KAGVTQTPRYLIKTRGQQVTLSCSPISGHRSVSWYQQTPGQGLQFLFEYFSETQRNKGNFPGRFSGRQFSNSRSEMNVSTLELGDSALYLCASSWGRDGDEQFFGPGTRLTVL.

This clonotype turned up a few times. V gene TRBV7-9 combines with J gene TRBJ2-5; tentatively, D is TRBD2 (7 bases). The V end was cut by 7 bases, the J end by 1 base, with 19 bases between. This CDR3 is 16 amino acids long. CDR1 is SEHNR and CDR2 is FQNEAQ in the germline V gene (reference sequence). The CDR3 DNA is TGTGCCAGCATCCCAGGATATAGGGGGGGCCAAGAGACCCAGTACTTC. This translates into CASIPGYRGGQETQYF.

This clonotype turned up a few times. This rearrangement joins TRBV5-1 to TRBJ2-1, with D possibly called TRBD1 or TRBD2 (6 bases each). The CDR3 has 16 amino acids. Deletions cut 2 bases from V and 4 bases from J, with 16 bases between. Germline loops: CDR1 SGHRS, CDR2 YFSETQ. The CDR3: CASSFEGGYIYNEQFF. The CDR3 coding sequence is TGCGCCAGCAGCTTTGAGGGGGGATATATATACAATGAGCAGTTCTTC.

Here the CDR3 DNA reads TGCAGTGCTATAGGAAGCGGGGTTGAGCAGTTCTTC. Protein product: CSAIGSGVEQFF. V gene TRBV20-1 combines with J gene TRBJ2-1; 7 nucleotides align to TRBD2. CDR3 length equals 12 residues. V gave up 4 bases and J gave up 9 bases; unmatched junction bases: 6. The germline V gene encodes CDR1 DFQATT and CDR2 SNEGSKA (reference sequence).

This clonotype was detected a few times. The V gene is TRBV6-2 or TRBV6-3, the J gene TRBJ2-7; 7 bases are shared with TRBD2. Per germline, CDR1 MNHEY and CDR2 SVGEGT. The CDR3 consists of 17 residues. Trimming removed 8 bases from V and 4 bases from J; junction bases left unmatched: 20. The CDR3 DNA reads as TGTGCCAGCGGGCAAACCCCCTCGTCGGGGGGAAAGTACGAGCAGTACTTC. This encodes CASGQTPSSGGKYEQYF.

The gene calls are TRBV24-1 and TRBJ2-1, with 10 positions matching TRBD1. Losses at the gene ends were 3 bases for V and 9 bases for J; bases not matched to a gene: 10. The CDR3 is 16 amino acids. Germline-derived CDR1 and CDR2 are KGHDR and SFDVKD. The CDR3 coding sequence is TGTGCCACCAGTGATACCGGGACAGGGGAGTATAGTGAGCAGTTCTTC. Translation: CATSDTGTGEYSEQFF.

Written as DNA, the CDR3 is TGCAGTGCTTCCGACAGCAGCCACACAGGGGGCTTTGGGGCCAACGTCCTGACTTTC. Protein product: CSASDSSHTGGFGANVLTF. The chain links TRBV20-1 to TRBJ2-6, with 9 bases lining up with TRBD1. The CDR3 runs 19 residues. Per the germline V gene, CDR1 is DFQATT and CDR2 is SNEGSKA (reference sequence). V was pared by 5 bases and J by 3 bases, with 17 bases of the junction left unmatched.

This clonotype was seen ten or more times. The V gene is TRBV20-1, the J gene TRBJ2-1; TRBD2 aligns across 13 bases. The germline V gene encodes CDR1 DFQATT and CDR2 SNEGSKA (reference sequence). This CDR3 is built from 13 residues. The CDR3 bases are TGCAGCGCCAGGACTAGCGGGGGAGGTGAGCAGTTCTTC. Translation gives CSARTSGGGEQFF.

This clonotype was seen a few times. The J gene is TRBJ2-1, the V gene TRBV7-9; D is unresolved. Germline CDR1 and CDR2: SEHNR and FQNEAQ (reference sequence). This CDR3 is 15 amino acids long. V was shortened by 1 base and J by 10 bases, with 17 bases between the two germline ends. The CDR3 spells CASSLEWGTSYEQFF. The DNA for the CDR3 is TGTGCCAGCAGCTTAGAATGGGGTACCTCCTACGAGCAGTTCTTC.

The rearrangement links TRBV15 to TRBJ2-1; 9 bases agree with TRBD1. CDR1 and CDR2 from the germline V gene are LNHNV and YYDKDF (reference sequence). The CDR3 loop spans 16 amino acids. The J segment lost 4 bases and the V segment lost 2 bases, leaving 6 bases of the junction unmatched. The CDR3 bases are TGTGCCACCAGCAGACTCGGGACAGGGTCTTACAATGAGCAGTTCTTC. Its translation is CATSRLGTGSYNEQFF.

V usage is TRBV29-1 and J usage is TRBJ1-2; 9 bases are a match to TRBD1. The CDR3 is made up of 12 amino acids. CDR1 SQVTM and CDR2 ANQGSEA come from the germline V gene. Trimming at V came to 6 bases and at J to 6 bases, leaving 5 bases not matched to a gene. CDR3 loop: CSVIQGADGYTF. The DNA of the CDR3 is TGCAGCGTGATACAGGGGGCTGATGGCTACACCTTC.

Only a few counts were recorded for this clonotype. The CDR3 protein is CASSMFGAGANVLTF. The CDR3 DNA follows: TGTGCCAGTAGTATGTTCGGGGCTGGGGCCAACGTCCTGACTTTC. V and J are TRBV19 and TRBJ2-6, with D possibly TRBD2 on 5 matching bases. This CDR3 is built from 15 residues. Germline V gene lookup returns CDR1 LNHDA and CDR2 SQIVND (reference sequence). The germline V and J ends were trimmed by 3 bases and 2 bases, with 8 bases remaining between them. Complete variable domain (other parts from reference TRBV19 and TRBJ2-6): DGGITQSPKYLFRKEGQNVTLSCEQNLNHDAMYWYRQDPGQGLRLIYYSQIVNDFQKGDIAEGYSVSREKKESFPLTVTSAQKNPTAFYLCASSMFGAGANVLTFGAGSRLTVL.

CDR3 coding DNA: TGTGCCAGCAGTTCTCTCGTCGGTGTTGAAGCTTTCTTT. Translation gives CASSSLVGVEAFF. The chain recombines TRBV28 with TRBJ1-1; D call uncertain. Between the trimmed V and J ends, which lost 4 bases and 7 bases, there was a span of 13 bases. CDR3 size: 13 residues. CDR1 MDHEN and CDR2 SYDVKM come from the germline V gene.

This clonotype occurred a few times. V is TRBV7-2 and J is TRBJ2-3; 12 bases map to TRBD2. After removal of 0 bases from V and 14 bases from J, the junction contained 6 bases not matched to a gene. Germline assignment: CDR1 SGHTA and CDR2 FQGNSA. The CDR3 consists of 14 residues. CDR3 sequence: CASSLAPGLAGWYF. DNA for the CDR3: TGTGCCAGCAGCTTAGCGCCAGGACTAGCGGGGTGGTATTTT.

This clonotype appeared a few times. The chain uses TRBV29-1 and TRBJ1-2; 7 nucleotides align to TRBD1. V was clipped by 3 bases and J by 5 bases; unmatched bases: 9. The CDR3 sequence is 14 residues long. CDR1 and CDR2 from the germline V gene are SQVTM and ANQGSEA. CDR3 DNA: TGCAGCGTTGACCGGACAGGAGACCTTTATGGCTACACCTTC. This gives the protein CSVDRTGDLYGYTF.

J is TRBJ1-4 and V is TRBV4-1; D is uncertain. Trimming cost V 4 bases and J 4 bases, with 13 bases left between them. The CDR3 totals 15 residues. Germline CDR1 MGHRA, CDR2 YSYEKL. The CDR3 DNA is TGCGCCAGCAGCCGCGAATGGGAGTATAATGAAAAACTGTTTTTT. Protein product: CASSREWEYNEKLFF.

This clonotype was seen a few times. This chain uses TRBV19 with TRBJ2-7; D remains ambiguous. V was pared by 6 bases and J by 0 bases, with 9 bases between. CDR3 length: 13 amino acids. In germline, CDR1 is LNHDA, CDR2 SQIVND (reference sequence). The DNA of the CDR3 is TGTGCCAGTAGCAAATACAGCTCCTACGAGCAGTACTTC. This codes for CASSKYSSYEQYF.

The V gene is TRBV24-1, the J gene TRBJ2-1; 7 bases agree with TRBD2. CDR3 length equals 15 residues. Germline values: CDR1 KGHDR, CDR2 SFDVKD. The ends lost 5 bases at V and 9 bases at J; junction bases unmatched: 12. The CDR3 bases are TGTGCCACCAGTGGAAGCGGGGACCCCAGTGGTGAGCAGTTCTTC. Its translation: CATSGSGDPSGEQFF.

The chain joins TRBV5-1 to TRBJ2-5, with D unclear. The CDR3 totals 17 residues. Germline-derived CDR1 and CDR2 are SGHRS and YFSETQ. Trimming took 0 bases from V and 1 from J, leaving 16 bases between them. The CDR3 DNA reads TGCGCCAGCAGCTTGGCCGTAGGGATGGTCTTCCAAGAGACCCAGTACTTC. Amino acids: CASSLAVGMVFQETQYF.